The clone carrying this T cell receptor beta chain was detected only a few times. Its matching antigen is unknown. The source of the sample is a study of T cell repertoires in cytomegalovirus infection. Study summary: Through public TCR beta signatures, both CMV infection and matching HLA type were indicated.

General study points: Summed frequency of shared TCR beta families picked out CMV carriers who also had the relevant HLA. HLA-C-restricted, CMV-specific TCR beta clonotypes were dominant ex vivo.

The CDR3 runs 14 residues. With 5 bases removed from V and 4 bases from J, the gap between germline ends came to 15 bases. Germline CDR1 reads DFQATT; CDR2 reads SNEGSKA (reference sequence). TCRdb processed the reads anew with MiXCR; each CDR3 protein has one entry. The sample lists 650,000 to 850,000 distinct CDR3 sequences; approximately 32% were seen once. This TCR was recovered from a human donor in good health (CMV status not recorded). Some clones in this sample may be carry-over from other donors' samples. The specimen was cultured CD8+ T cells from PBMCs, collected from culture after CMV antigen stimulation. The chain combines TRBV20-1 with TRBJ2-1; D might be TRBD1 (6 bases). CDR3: CSALSRGRYNEQFF. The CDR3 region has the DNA TGCAGTGCTCTTAGCAGGGGCAGGTACAATGAGCAGTTCTTC.